Listed below are T cell receptor beta chains from one sample, sequenced in a study of T cell responses to AZD1222 COVID-19 vaccine. TCRdb's table, derived via immunoSEQ multiplex PCR, lists solely in-frame clones and lacks some. The data contain around 87,000 clones, 70% to 90% of them seen just once; the ten biggest clones take up 10%. The input for sequencing was peripheral blood, taken on day 0 of AZD1222 vaccination. These TCRs come from an adult in good health. CDR3s leave out the opening cysteine and the closing phenylalanine or tryptophan. Clone size appears in some rows only: once, few, many, or a class for an expanded clone.

J: TRBJ2-7; V: TRBV19; size: NA; length: 13; CDR3: ASSLDLGISYEQY
J: TRBJ1-5; V: TRBV6-5; size: NA; length: 11; CDR3: ATRTGGNQPQH
J: TRBJ1-2; V: TRBV30; size: NA; length: 9; CDR3: AWRTGGGYT
J: TRBJ1-1; V: TRBV5-1; size: NA; length: 12; CDR3: ASSLGGINTEAF
J: TRBJ2-7; V: TRBV6-5; size: NA; length: 13; CDR3: ATRRGRNPSYEQY
J: TRBJ2-1; V: TRBV12-3/TRBV12-4; size: NA; length: 10; CDR3: ASRRGLNEQF
J: TRBJ2-2; V: TRBV6-5; size: NA; length: 10; CDR3: ASSRETGELF
J: TRBJ1-5; V: TRBV5-4; size: NA; length: 11; CDR3: ASSLDRNQPQH
J: TRBJ2-2; V: TRBV11-2; size: NA; length: 13; CDR3: ASSPGLRGTGELF
J: TRBJ2-7; V: TRBV3-1/TRBV3-2; size: NA; length: 12; CDR3: ASSQTAGDYEQY
J: TRBJ2-7; V: TRBV7-9; size: few; length: 12; CDR3: ASSLGGTMGEQY
J: TRBJ1-2; V: TRBV5-1; size: NA; length: 14; CDR3: ASSLVPQGRSGGYT
J: TRBJ1-2; V: TRBV19; size: NA; length: 10; CDR3: ASSIRFYGYT
J: TRBJ1-6; V: TRBV30; size: once; length: 12; CDR3: AWSEEVVNSPLH